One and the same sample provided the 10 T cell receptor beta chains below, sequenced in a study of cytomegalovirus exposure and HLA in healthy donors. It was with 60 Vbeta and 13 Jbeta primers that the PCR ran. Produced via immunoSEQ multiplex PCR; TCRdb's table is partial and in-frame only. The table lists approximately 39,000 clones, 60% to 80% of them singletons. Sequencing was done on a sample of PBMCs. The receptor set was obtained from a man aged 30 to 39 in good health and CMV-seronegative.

The CDR3 DNA is TGTGCCAGCAGCGCCCGACAGTTGTCAGAGACCCAGTACTTC. This codes for CASSARQLSETQYF. The V and J genes are TRBV9 and TRBJ2-5; D possibly corresponds to TRBD1 (5 bases). V was shortened by 3 bases and J by 4 bases, with 13 bases between the two germline ends. Germline CDR1 SGDLS, CDR2 YYNGEE. The CDR3 spans 14 residues.

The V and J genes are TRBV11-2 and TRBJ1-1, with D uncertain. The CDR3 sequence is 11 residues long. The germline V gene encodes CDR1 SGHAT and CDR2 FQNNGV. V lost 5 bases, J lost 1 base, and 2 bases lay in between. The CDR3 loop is CASSQNTEAFF. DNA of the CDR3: TGTGCCAGCAGCCAGAACACTGAAGCTTTCTTT.

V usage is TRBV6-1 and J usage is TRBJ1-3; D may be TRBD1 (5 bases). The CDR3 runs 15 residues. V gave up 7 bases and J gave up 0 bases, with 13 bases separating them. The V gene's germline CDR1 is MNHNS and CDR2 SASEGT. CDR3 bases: TGTGCCAGCATATTAGGGGATCTCTCTGGAAACACCATATATTTT. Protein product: CASILGDLSGNTIYF.

In nucleotides, the CDR3 is TGTGCTAGTGGTTTAGAGGGGGACACTGAAGCTTTCTTT. It yields the protein CASGLEGDTEAFF. This sequence joins TRBV12-5 and TRBJ1-1; tentative D call: TRBD1 (6 bases). The V gene's germline CDR1 is LGHNT and CDR2 FRNRAP. The CDR3 contains 13 residues. Trimming took off 3 bases at V and 3 bases at J, with 8 bases between the two ends.

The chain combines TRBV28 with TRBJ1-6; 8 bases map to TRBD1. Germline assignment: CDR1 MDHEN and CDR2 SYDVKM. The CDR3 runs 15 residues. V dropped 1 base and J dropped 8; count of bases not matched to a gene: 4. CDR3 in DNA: TGTGCCAGCAGTTTATCAGGGGGCACGTATTCACCCCTCCACTTT. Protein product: CASSLSGGTYSPLHF.

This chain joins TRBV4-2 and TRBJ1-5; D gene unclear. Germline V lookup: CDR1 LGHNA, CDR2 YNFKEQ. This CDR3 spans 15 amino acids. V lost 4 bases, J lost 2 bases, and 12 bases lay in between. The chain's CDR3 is CASSLHRSGNQPQHF. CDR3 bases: TGTGCCAGCAGCCTACACCGGAGCGGCAATCAGCCCCAGCATTTT.

The CDR3 loop reads CASSYSRVTEAFF. The CDR3 nucleotides are TGTGCCAGCAGTTACTCGCGGGTCACTGAAGCTTTCTTT. The J gene is TRBJ1-1, the V gene TRBV6-5, with D hard to call. This CDR3 region has 13 residues. Germline V gene lookup returns CDR1 MNHEY and CDR2 SVGAGI. Trimming took 0 bases from V and 4 from J, leaving 6 bases between them.

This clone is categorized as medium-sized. Here the CDR3 DNA reads TGTGCCAGCAGTTTATTGGGGGGAGACCTCTACGAGCAGTACTTC. Protein product: CASSLLGGDLYEQYF. V gene TRBV28 combines with J gene TRBJ2-7; D possibly corresponds to TRBD2 (6 bases). Trimming took off 1 base at V and 3 bases at J, with 13 bases between the two ends. This CDR3 is 15 amino acids long. The germline V gene encodes CDR1 MDHEN and CDR2 SYDVKM.

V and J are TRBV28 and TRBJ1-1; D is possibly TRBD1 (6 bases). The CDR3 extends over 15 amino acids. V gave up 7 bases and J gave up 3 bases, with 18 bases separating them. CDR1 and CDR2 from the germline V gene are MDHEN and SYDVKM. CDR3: CASKFTGWGYTEAFF. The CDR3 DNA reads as TGTGCCAGCAAATTTACAGGGTGGGGTTACACTGAAGCTTTCTTT.

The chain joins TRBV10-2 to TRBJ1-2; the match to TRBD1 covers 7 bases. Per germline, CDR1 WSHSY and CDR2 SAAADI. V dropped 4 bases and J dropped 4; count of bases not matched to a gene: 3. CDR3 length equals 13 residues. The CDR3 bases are TGCGCCAGCAGTGGACAGGGAGTCTATGGCTACACCTTC. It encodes CASSGQGVYGYTF.